Below are 23 T cell receptor beta chains sequenced from a single sample in a study of T-cell reconstitution after alpha-beta-depleted transplantation in children. TCRbeta library preparation incorporated unique molecular identifiers. MiXCR, run by TCRdb on the PCR reads, gives a single entry per CDR3 protein. In the table there are nearly 550,000 distinct CDR3 sequences, 18% of which are singletons. The starting material was PBMCs from the stem cell graft donor, obtained from the stem cell graft. All receptors come from a human donor who donated a stem cell graft to a child with acute lymphoblastic leukemia.

In its sample, this clonotype was seen a few times. The genes are TRBV7-9 and TRBJ1-5, with a weak D call TRBD1 (5 bases). There are 15 residues in the CDR3. V was pared by 5 bases and J by 0 bases, with 11 bases between. Germline CDR1 is SEHNR and CDR2 is FQNEAQ (reference sequence). The CDR3 loop reads CASSRWGTSNQPQHF. CDR3 coding DNA: TGTGCCAGCAGCCGGTGGGGCACTAGCAATCAGCCCCAGCATTTT.

This clonotype was seen at least ten times. The rearrangement links TRBV30 to TRBJ2-1; D remains unclear. This CDR3 comprises 14 residues. V lost 0 bases to trimming and J lost 7 bases, with 13 bases between them. Germline V CDR1 and CDR2: GTSNPN, SVGIG (reference sequence). CDR3: CAWSVGPRRNEQFF. CDR3 in DNA: TGTGCCTGGAGTGTAGGGCCCAGGCGGAATGAGCAGTTCTTC. The full variable domain, with the rest looked up from reference TRBV30 and TRBJ2-1, is SQTIHQWPATLVQPVGSPLSLECTVEGTSNPNLYWYRQAAGRGLQLLFYSVGIGQISSEVPQNLSASRPQDRQFILSSKKLLLSDSGFYLCAWSVGPRRNEQFFGPGTRLTVL.

This clonotype was detected only a few times. This chain joins TRBV7-3 and TRBJ2-3; 7 bases line up with TRBD1. Germline trimming cut 3 bases from V and 5 bases from J; bases unmatched to any gene: 8. The CDR3 is 15 residues long. Germline CDR1 reads SGHTA; CDR2 reads FQGTGA. The CDR3 reads CASSFPGTDLDTQYF. The CDR3 DNA follows: TGTGCCAGCAGCTTCCCGGGGACAGACCTAGATACGCAGTATTTT.

V and J are TRBV27 and TRBJ2-3, with TRBD2 as a possible D gene (5 bases). Germline V lookup: CDR1 MNHEY, CDR2 SMNVEV (reference sequence). The V and J ends lost 6 bases and 6 bases respectively, with 16 bases between them. This CDR3 comprises 14 residues. The CDR3 is CASSPSTYGDTQYF. The CDR3 DNA reads as TGTGCCAGCAGCCCTAGCACCTACGGGGATACGCAGTATTTT.

There are a few counts of this clonotype. The chain carries TRBV20-1 and TRBJ2-1; D is unresolved. In germline, CDR1 is DFQATT, CDR2 SNEGSKA (reference sequence). There are 12 residues in the CDR3. V was pared by 2 bases and J by 4 bases, with 6 bases between. The CDR3 coding sequence is TGCAGTGCTAGATTCCCATACAATGAGCAGTTCTTC. As protein: CSARFPYNEQFF.

This clonotype was observed a handful of times. This chain joins TRBV5-1 and TRBJ2-3; TRBD1 aligns across 11 bases. This CDR3 is built from 15 residues. The germline CDR1 and CDR2 sequences are SGHRS and YFSETQ. V shed 4 bases and J 4 bases; nucleotides not matched to a gene: 5. The CDR3 loop is CASSLGQGGPDTQYF. CDR3 coding DNA: TGCGCCAGCAGCCTGGGACAGGGGGGCCCAGATACGCAGTATTTT.

V usage is TRBV9 and J usage is TRBJ2-2; the match to TRBD2 covers 14 bases. The V segment lost 3 bases and the J segment 1 base; nucleotides outside the gene matches: 8. This CDR3 contains 19 residues. Germline CDR1 and CDR2: SGDLS and YYNGEE. In DNA, the CDR3 is TGTGCCAGCAGCGCCCGACTAGCGGGAGGGCTAGGGAACACCGGGGAGCTGTTTTTT. As protein: CASSARLAGGLGNTGELFF. Supplemented by reference TRBV9 and TRBJ2-2, the full variable domain reads DSGVTQTPKHLITATGQRVTLRCSPRSGDLSVYWYQQSLDQGLQFLIQYYNGEERAKGNILERFSAQQFPDLHSELNLSSLELGDSALYFCASSARLAGGLGNTGELFFGEGSRLTVL.

This clonotype has a handful of counts. The J gene is TRBJ2-6, the V gene TRBV6-1; D possibly uses TRBD1 or TRBD2 (5 bases each). Germline V gene data show CDR1 as MNHNS and CDR2 as SASEGT. The CDR3 totals 18 residues. V was cut by 0 bases and J by 2 bases, with 14 bases left in between. The CDR3 DNA follows: TGTGCCAGCAGTGAAGCGTTGGCAGGGACGACTGGGGCCAACGTCCTGACTTTC. Protein: CASSEALAGTTGANVLTF.

V and J are TRBV7-8 and TRBJ2-3; 8 bases agree with TRBD2. CDR1 is SGHVS, CDR2 FQNEAQ, per germline. There are 16 residues in the CDR3. J gave up 4 bases and V 3 bases, and 9 bases lay outside the gene matches. CDR3 nucleotide sequence: TGTGCCAGCAGCTTCTCCCGCGGACTAGCTCCAGATACGCAGTATTTT. Residues: CASSFSRGLAPDTQYF. Full variable domain (outside the CDR3, taken from reference TRBV7-8 and TRBJ2-3): GAGVSQSPRYKVAKRGQDVALRCDPISGHVSLFWYQQALGQGPEFLTYFQNEAQLDKSGLPSDRFFAERPEGSVSTLKIQRTQQEDSAVYLCASSFSRGLAPDTQYFGPGTRLTVL.

This rearrangement joins TRBV7-9 to TRBJ2-3; the D gene is possibly TRBD1 (5 bases). CDR1 is SEHNR and CDR2 is FQNEAQ in the germline V gene (reference sequence). V lost 5 bases, J lost 2 bases, and 14 bases lay in between. The CDR3 is 15 residues long. CDR3 loop: CASSARRQSTDTQYF. The CDR3 coding sequence is TGTGCCAGCAGCGCACGGAGACAGTCCACAGATACGCAGTATTTT.

This clonotype was detected only a few times. The CDR3 reads CASSLTNAGELFF. CDR3 in DNA: TGTGCCAGCAGCTTAACAAACGCCGGGGAGCTGTTTTTT. The J gene is TRBJ2-2, the V gene TRBV7-9, with D unresolved. The V end was cut by 2 bases, the J end by 6 bases, with 7 bases between. Germline CDR1 is SEHNR and CDR2 is FQNEAQ (reference sequence). The CDR3 has 13 residues.

V usage is TRBV29-1 and J usage is TRBJ2-7; TRBD1 matches at 7 bases. Trimming removed 7 bases from V and 9 bases from J; junction bases left unmatched: 15. The CDR3 covers 13 residues. The germline V gene encodes CDR1 SQVTM and CDR2 ANQGSEA. The CDR3 here is CSAATGVPGGQYF. CDR3 DNA sequence: TGCAGCGCCGCCACAGGGGTCCCTGGAGGGCAGTACTTC.

The chain employs TRBV7-8 and TRBJ2-1, with TRBD2 identical over 10 bases. Germline CDR1 SGHVS, CDR2 FQNEAQ. V shed 1 base and J 9 bases; nucleotides not matched to a gene: 6. The CDR3 covers 15 residues. The CDR3: CASSLGASGSGEQFF. CDR3 coding DNA: TGTGCCAGCAGCTTAGGGGCTAGCGGGAGTGGTGAGCAGTTCTTC.

This clonotype was observed a few times. The chain links TRBV6-1 to TRBJ1-2; no firm D call. CDR1 is MNHNS and CDR2 is SASEGT in the germline V gene. The CDR3 extends over 13 amino acids. The V and J ends lost 6 bases and 4 bases respectively, with 12 bases between them. CDR3 DNA sequence: TGTGCCAGCAGGGCCGCGGAGTCCTATGGCTACACCTTC. Protein sequence: CASRAAESYGYTF.

CDR3: CASSQDSGRINEQFF. In nucleotides, the CDR3 is TGTGCCAGCAGCCAAGACAGCGGGAGGATTAATGAGCAGTTCTTC. The V and J genes are TRBV3-1 and TRBJ2-1, with 9 positions matching TRBD2. The CDR3 sequence is 15 residues long. The V gene end was trimmed by 0 bases and the J gene end by 7 bases; junction bases not matched to a gene: 4. Germline values: CDR1 LGHDT, CDR2 YNNKEL (reference sequence).

This clonotype was seen a few times. The CDR3 region is CASSLSQGYYYGYTF. CDR3 DNA sequence: TGTGCCAGCAGCTTATCACAGGGTTATTACTATGGCTACACCTTC. This chain connects TRBV7-8 to TRBJ1-2; tentative D call: TRBD1 (6 bases). Germline CDR1 is SGHVS and CDR2 is FQNEAQ. Trimming cost V 2 bases and J 3 bases, with 13 bases left between them. The CDR3 runs to 15 residues.

The chain has TRBV4-1 and TRBJ1-5; TRBD1 aligns across 7 bases. This CDR3 is built from 16 residues. V dropped 1 base and J dropped 3; count of bases not matched to a gene: 6. In germline, CDR1 is MGHRA, CDR2 YSYEKL. DNA of the CDR3: TGCGCCAGCAGCCAAGTCGACAGGGCCCCCAATCAGCCCCAGCATTTT. The encoded protein is CASSQVDRAPNQPQHF.

V usage is TRBV2 and J usage is TRBJ1-2; maybe TRBD1 (6 bases). CDR3 length equals 12 residues. Trimming shortened V by 6 bases and J by 7 bases, and 12 bases separated the two germline ends. Germline CDR1 SNHLY, CDR2 FYNNEI. CDR3 sequence reads: CASRLQGGGYTF. The CDR3 DNA is TGTGCCAGCAGGCTACAGGGAGGTGGCTACACCTTC.

There are a few counts of this clonotype. The chain couples TRBV29-1 to TRBJ1-1; TRBD1 aligns across 9 bases. CDR3 length: 14 residues. V lost 7 bases to trimming and J lost 6 bases; unmatched junction nucleotides: 12. From germline, CDR1 is SQVTM and CDR2 ANQGSEA. The CDR3 is CSARTGDVWAEAFF. For the CDR3, the DNA is TGCAGCGCCCGGACAGGGGACGTTTGGGCTGAAGCTTTCTTT.

This clonotype has just a few counts. The chain couples TRBV10-2 to TRBJ2-1; D call uncertain. The V end was cut by 3 bases, the J end by 8 bases, with 5 bases between. CDR1 is WSHSY and CDR2 is SAAADI in the germline V gene. The CDR3 is made up of 11 amino acids. CDR3 bases: TGCGCCAGCAGTGATATGGATGAGCAGTTCTTC. Encoded protein: CASSDMDEQFF.

The chain links TRBV5-1 to TRBJ2-3, with a tentative D call TRBD2 (6 bases). V was pared by 4 bases and J by 8 bases, with 26 bases between. Germline values: CDR1 SGHRS, CDR2 YFSETQ. This CDR3 has 17 residues. CDR3 sequence: CASSRIAEGPPPPTQYF. For the CDR3, the DNA is TGCGCCAGCAGCAGAATAGCGGAGGGACCTCCCCCACCTACGCAGTATTTT.

This clonotype was picked up a small number of times. The chain is built from TRBV24-1 and TRBJ2-1; D is possibly TRBD1 (6 bases). Trimming pared 3 bases from V and 2 bases from J, leaving 10 bases between. Germline CDR1 is KGHDR and CDR2 is SFDVKD. The CDR3 has 15 amino acids. CDR3 protein: CATSDRDRPYNEQFF. CDR3 nucleotide sequence: TGTGCCACCAGTGATCGCGACAGGCCCTACAATGAGCAGTTCTTC.

This clonotype has a handful of counts. This chain joins TRBV5-1 and TRBJ1-1, with TRBD1 matching over 8 bases. CDR1 SGHRS and CDR2 YFSETQ come from the germline V gene. CDR3 length equals 15 residues. V was pared by 0 bases and J by 5 bases, with 6 bases of the junction left unmatched. CDR3 DNA sequence: TGCGCCAGCAGCTTGGACGGACAGGGAGAAACTGAAGCTTTCTTT. It encodes CASSLDGQGETEAFF.